These 19 T cell receptor beta chains originate from one sample sequenced in a study of T cell repertoires in cytomegalovirus infection. These receptors have no known antigen. TCRdb re-called the reads through MiXCR, storing one row per CDR3 protein. The sample lists about 770,000 distinct CDR3 sequences, 29% occurring once. The sample was cultured CD8+ T cells from PBMCs, taken from culture after CMV antigen stimulation. Source of these receptors: a human donor in good health (CMV status not recorded). Some clones in this sample may be carry-over from other donors' samples.

The rearrangement links TRBV6-1 to TRBJ2-1, with 8 positions matching TRBD1. From germline, CDR1 is MNHNS and CDR2 SASEGT. This CDR3 spans 13 amino acids. J was trimmed by 8 bases and V by 5 bases; bases with no gene match: 5. CDR3 protein: CASSLQGVDEQFF. The CDR3 region has the DNA TGTGCCAGCAGTTTACAGGGGGTGGATGAGCAGTTCTTC.

The J gene is TRBJ2-7, the V gene TRBV7-2, with D perhaps being TRBD1 or TRBD2 (5 bases each). Deletions cut 1 base from V and 6 bases from J, with 10 bases between. Germline CDR1 is SGHTA and CDR2 is FQGNSA. The CDR3 sequence is 13 residues long. The CDR3 DNA reads as TGTGCCAGCAGCTTAGTTGGTGGGGGCGAGCAGTACGTC. It is translated as CASSLVGGGEQYV.

Only a few counts were recorded for this clonotype. V is TRBV7-6 and J is TRBJ1-1; no definite D call. The V gene's germline CDR1 is SGHVS and CDR2 FNYEAQ. The CDR3 has 13 residues. Trimming took 6 bases from V and 5 from J, leaving 13 bases between them. The CDR3 sequence: CASSAAERTEAFF. In DNA form, the CDR3 reads TGTGCCAGCAGTGCCGCGGAGAGGACTGAAGCTTTCTTT.

The rearrangement joins TRBV5-5 to TRBJ1-5, with a weak D call TRBD1 (6 bases). Trimming shortened V by 4 bases and J by 2 bases, and 16 bases separated the two germline ends. The germline V gene encodes CDR1 SGHKS and CDR2 YYEKEE (reference sequence). This CDR3 is 16 amino acids long. CDR3 sequence (DNA): TGTGCCAGCAGCCTTAGACAGGAACCCCGCAATCAGCCCCAGCATTTT. As protein: CASSLRQEPRNQPQHF.

The chain combines TRBV10-1 with TRBJ2-7, with D unclear. Germline values: CDR1 WNHNN, CDR2 SYGVQD (reference sequence). V lost 6 bases and J lost 2, with 11 bases in between. CDR3 length: 13 amino acids. The CDR3 here is CASRTGRTYEQYF. DNA for the CDR3: TGCGCCAGCAGGACGGGCCGTACCTACGAGCAGTACTTC.

Only a few counts were recorded for this clonotype. The rearrangement joins TRBV7-9 to TRBJ1-2; possibly TRBD1 for D (5 bases). Germline-derived CDR1 and CDR2 are SEHNR and FQNEAQ (reference sequence). Between the trimmed V and J ends, which lost 5 bases and 5 bases, there was a span of 15 bases. This CDR3 comprises 14 residues. The CDR3 spells CASSLGDGIYGYTF. In DNA form, the CDR3 reads TGTGCCAGCAGCCTTGGGGACGGAATTTATGGCTACACCTTC.

The sample holds many counts of this clonotype. The chain couples TRBV7-8 to TRBJ2-7; the D gene could be TRBD1 or TRBD2 (7 bases each). Trimming removed 3 bases from V and 6 bases from J, with 15 bases in between. The CDR3 runs to 14 residues. Germline values: CDR1 SGHVS, CDR2 FQNEAQ. This chain's CDR3 is CASSLGGDSSEQYV. The CDR3, as DNA: TGTGCCAGCAGCTTGGGGGGGGACAGTAGCGAGCAGTACGTC.

This chain connects TRBV29-1 to TRBJ2-1; TRBD2 aligns across 7 bases. J was trimmed by 7 bases and V by 6 bases; bases with no gene match: 0. Germline V gene sequence: CDR1 SQVTM, CDR2 ANQGSEA. The CDR3 spans 10 residues. CDR3 DNA sequence: TGCAGCGTGGGGGGGAATGAGCAGTTCTTC. Its protein product is CSVGGNEQFF.

The chain couples TRBV20-1 to TRBJ1-5, with TRBD1 identical over 7 bases. With 6 bases clipped from V and 0 bases from J, the junction kept 8 bases outside the gene matches. Germline assignment: CDR1 DFQATT and CDR2 SNEGSKA (reference sequence). The CDR3 is made up of 15 amino acids. This CDR3 is CSAPGTAYSNQPQHF. DNA of the CDR3: TGCAGTGCACCCGGGACAGCGTATAGCAATCAGCCCCAGCATTTT.

This clonotype was found a few times. The chain joins TRBV7-6 to TRBJ1-5; D might be TRBD1 (5 bases). Deletions cut 1 base from V and 3 bases from J, with 10 bases between. Germline V CDR1 and CDR2: SGHVS, FNYEAQ. This CDR3 is 15 amino acids long. The CDR3 coding sequence is TGTGCCAGCAGCTTAGGCAGGGTTAACAATCAGCCCCAGCATTTT. It codes for CASSLGRVNNQPQHF.

This clonotype was seen ten or more times. The V call is TRBV7-9, the J call TRBJ2-5; 7 bases map to TRBD2. V lost 5 bases to trimming and J lost 2 bases; unmatched junction nucleotides: 8. CDR3 length: 15 amino acids. Germline V gene lookup returns CDR1 SEHNR and CDR2 FQNEAQ (reference sequence). The CDR3, as DNA: TGTGCCAGCAGCCCATCGGCTAGCGGACAAGAGACCCAGTACTTC. Encoded protein: CASSPSASGQETQYF.

J is TRBJ2-4 and V is TRBV7-9, with TRBD1 matching over 7 bases. J was trimmed by 3 bases and V by 2 bases; bases with no gene match: 4. In germline, CDR1 is SEHNR, CDR2 FQNEAQ (reference sequence). This CDR3 contains 15 residues. DNA for the CDR3: TGTGCCAGCAGCTTACCCTGGGACAGCAAAAACATTCAGTACTTC. It encodes CASSLPWDSKNIQYF.

The genes are TRBV27 and TRBJ2-1; the match to TRBD2 covers 8 bases. The CDR3 runs 14 residues. J was trimmed by 6 bases and V by 6 bases; bases with no gene match: 7. Germline V lookup: CDR1 MNHEY, CDR2 SMNVEV (reference sequence). In nucleotides, the CDR3 is TGTGCCAGCAGGGAGGCTAGCGGGTTCAATGAGCAGTTCTTC. It encodes CASREASGFNEQFF.

The rearrangement uses TRBV4-1 and TRBJ2-1; tentative D call: TRBD2 (6 bases). The V gene lost 0 bases and the J gene lost 4 bases, with 13 bases spanning the gap. CDR3 length equals 16 residues. From germline, CDR1 is MGHRA and CDR2 YSYEKL. The DNA of the CDR3 is TGCGCCAGCAGCCAAGAACCGGGGGACTTTTACAATGAGCAGTTCTTC. Protein product: CASSQEPGDFYNEQFF.

This clonotype appeared a few times. CDR3 sequence: CASSPHETANYGYTF. Written as DNA, the CDR3 is TGTGCCAGCAGTCCTCATGAGACAGCTAACTATGGCTACACCTTC. This sequence joins TRBV6-5 and TRBJ1-2, with a weak D call TRBD1 (5 bases). Per germline, CDR1 MNHEY and CDR2 SVGAGI. Deletions cut 5 bases from V and 0 bases from J, with 13 bases between. The CDR3 has 15 amino acids.

This chain connects TRBV10-2 to TRBJ1-5, with D perhaps TRBD1 (6 bases). V was clipped by 7 bases and J by 6 bases, with 13 bases between them. The CDR3 is 13 residues long. Germline V gene sequence: CDR1 WSHSY, CDR2 SAAADI. In DNA form, the CDR3 reads TGCGCCAGCATTGGACAGTGGGGTCAGCCCCAGCATTTT. It specifies CASIGQWGQPQHF.

This clonotype appeared a few times. The V and J genes are TRBV20-1 and TRBJ1-5; possibly TRBD1 for D (5 bases). V was clipped by 0 bases and J by 3 bases, with 15 bases between them. The length of the CDR3 is 16 residues. Germline V gives CDR1 DFQATT, CDR2 SNEGSKA (reference sequence). The CDR3 protein is CSARDSAGTANQPQHF. CDR3 coding DNA: TGCAGTGCTAGAGACTCAGCCGGGACGGCCAATCAGCCCCAGCATTTT.

This sequence joins TRBV29-1 and TRBJ2-4; the D call may be TRBD1 or TRBD2 (5 bases each). Trimming took off 3 bases at V and 5 bases at J, with 8 bases between the two ends. Germline CDR1 SQVTM, CDR2 ANQGSEA. The CDR3 totals 12 residues. The CDR3 sequence is CSVEGRENIQYF. The DNA of the CDR3 is TGCAGCGTTGAGGGACGTGAAAACATTCAGTACTTC.

This clonotype was seen a handful of times. The chain combines TRBV4-3 with TRBJ2-5; a weak D match, TRBD1 (6 bases). Germline V gene data show CDR1 as LGHNA and CDR2 as YSLEER. Trimming stripped 0 bases from V and 3 bases from J, with 17 bases between. This CDR3 region has 17 residues. CDR3: CASSQEFRARGKETQYF. The CDR3 region has the DNA TGCGCCAGCAGCCAAGAATTCCGGGCGAGGGGGAAAGAGACCCAGTACTTC.